These 10 T cell receptor beta chains were all obtained from the same sample, sequenced in a study of blood T cell repertoires in COVID-19. Clones were read by immunoSEQ multiplex PCR, and TCRdb kept only the in-frame ones, dropping some. The sample has hundreds of thousands of clones; just over 85% are singletons. The sequencing sample was made of peripheral blood. These receptors were collected from a man at least 80 years old with acute or convalescent COVID-19.

The gene calls are TRBV11-2 and TRBJ2-7; 9 nucleotides line up with TRBD1. Germline V gene data show CDR1 as SGHAT and CDR2 as FQNNGV. The CDR3 runs to 14 residues. The V segment lost 5 bases and the J segment 4 bases; nucleotides outside the gene matches: 6. For the CDR3, the DNA is TGTGCCAGCAGCCCTGGACAGGGGCGGTACGAGCAGTACTTC. Translation: CASSPGQGRYEQYF.

The table lists this clone with a count of one. As DNA, the CDR3 is TGTGCCAGCAGCCAAGAGGCGGGACAGGGGACCGGGGAGCTGTTTTTT. It translates to CASSQEAGQGTGELFF. The chain combines TRBV4-2 with TRBJ2-2, with 10 bases aligning to TRBD1. Germline V lookup: CDR1 LGHNA, CDR2 YNFKEQ. CDR3 size: 16 residues. Trimming at V came to 0 bases and at J to 5 bases, leaving 3 bases not matched to a gene.

The chain combines TRBV5-1 with TRBJ2-7; a weak D match, TRBD1 (6 bases). The CDR3 totals 22 residues. Trimming left V 0 bases short and J 7 bases short, with 38 bases between. Germline V gene sequence: CDR1 SGHRS, CDR2 YFSETQ. The CDR3 loop reads CASSLGYQLGANPRGVSEEQYF. CDR3 nucleotides: TGCGCCAGCAGCTTGGGGTATCAGCTGGGGGCGAATCCCAGGGGAGTGAGTGAGGAGCAGTACTTC.

The rearrangement joins TRBV19 to TRBJ2-3, with D maybe TRBD1 (5 bases). Between the trimmed V and J ends, which lost 1 base and 4 bases, there was a span of 6 bases. The CDR3 contains 13 residues. CDR1 is LNHDA and CDR2 is SQIVND in the germline V gene (reference sequence). This CDR3 is CASSIGGADTQYF. For the CDR3, the DNA is TGTGCCAGTAGTATAGGGGGCGCAGATACGCAGTATTTT.

J is TRBJ1-1 and V is TRBV29-1, with D perhaps matching TRBD1 (6 bases). CDR3 length: 11 residues. Trimming pared 7 bases from V and 3 bases from J, leaving 9 bases between. Per the germline V gene, CDR1 is SQVTM and CDR2 is ANQGSEA. CDR3 residues: CSGHRDTEAFF. The CDR3 region has the DNA TGCAGCGGACACAGGGACACTGAAGCTTTCTTT.

The V gene is TRBV4-1, the J gene TRBJ2-2, with TRBD2 as a possible D gene (5 bases). Trimming took 0 bases from V and 8 from J, leaving 13 bases between them. Germline loops: CDR1 MGHRA, CDR2 YSYEKL. This CDR3 contains 15 residues. For the CDR3, the DNA is TGCGCCAGCAGCCAAGAGGCACTAGTCACTGGGGAGCTGTTTTTT. Protein product: CASSQEALVTGELFF.

This chain uses TRBV14 with TRBJ2-2, with 7 bases lining up with TRBD1. CDR1 is SGHDN, CDR2 FVKESK, per germline. The ends lost 4 bases at V and 4 bases at J; junction bases unmatched: 9. The CDR3 extends over 16 amino acids. The CDR3 loop is CASSRNRGWGTGELFF. The DNA of the CDR3 is TGTGCCAGCAGCCGAAACAGGGGTTGGGGCACCGGGGAGCTGTTTTTT.

The CDR3 spells CASSLPTGARNTIYF. CDR3 DNA: TGTGCCAGTAGCCTTCCAACAGGGGCGCGAAACACCATATATTTT. This rearrangement joins TRBV19 to TRBJ1-3; 7 nucleotides agree with TRBD1. This CDR3 has 15 residues. After removal of 6 bases from V and 5 bases from J, the junction contained 10 bases not matched to a gene. The germline V gene encodes CDR1 LNHDA and CDR2 SQIVND (reference sequence).

This clone was seen only a few times. CDR3 residues: CASSLDLADSPLHF. Here the CDR3 DNA reads TGCGCCAGCAGCTTGGATCTGGCGGATTCACCCCTCCACTTT. The chain uses TRBV5-1 and TRBJ1-6; D is uncertain. This CDR3 contains 14 residues. Per germline, CDR1 SGHRS and CDR2 YFSETQ. The V gene lost 0 bases and the J gene lost 8 bases, with 9 bases spanning the gap.

The gene calls are TRBV28 and TRBJ1-4; possibly TRBD1 for D (6 bases). V was cut by 8 bases and J by 7 bases, with 17 bases left in between. CDR1 MDHEN and CDR2 SYDVKM come from the germline V gene. The CDR3 is made up of 14 amino acids. For the CDR3, the DNA is TGTGCCAGCGCGTTCTACAGGGCGGGTGAAAAACTGTTTTTT. Its protein is CASAFYRAGEKLFF.